Given below is one T cell receptor (beta chain) in context. Its specificity is not known. This sample stems from a study of CD8 T cell repertoires and HIV-1 epitope variants. Study background: Each of Twenty-five Gag and Nef epitope peptides stimulated a separate culture. Control wells had CMV/EBV/flu peptides, negative Ebola AY9, or no peptide. Equal numbers of autologous T cell-negative cells presented antigen to enriched T cells. Study-wide findings and caveats: Only beta chains were identified, marking proliferation to antigen, not function.

The repertoire was sequenced with immunoSEQ multiplex PCR; TCRdb's copy has only in-frame clones and lacks some. The sample has more than 4,500 clones, under 75% seen once. The germline V and J ends were trimmed by 1 base and 4 bases, with 7 bases remaining between them. The CDR3 has 13 residues. From germline, CDR1 is MGHRA and CDR2 YSYEKL. Source material: cultured CD8+ T cells derived from PBMCs. V is TRBV4-1 and J is TRBJ1-1; a possible D gene is TRBD1 (5 bases). This clonotype was obtained from a male donor with HIV. The CDR3 nucleotides are TGCGCCAGCAGCCAAGGTGGGGCCACTGAAGCTTTCTTT. Its translation: CASSQGGATEAFF.